Listed below are T cell receptor beta chains from one sample, sequenced in a study of immune heterogeneity within non-small cell lung tumors. Each CDR3 protein is one row after TCRdb ran MiXCR on the multiplex PCR reads. The sample contains about 12,000 distinct CDR3 sequences, around 21% of which appear only once. What was sequenced was lung tumor tissue. These receptor sequences come from a man in his sixties with non-small cell lung cancer. Each CDR3 is given without its conserved first and last residue. The order of the fields is V gene, CDR3 protein.

>TRBV12-3/TRBV12-4
ASSSNRGTEAF
>TRBV19
ASSPRQGFTGELF
>TRBV6-1
ASSDQAGYYNEQF
>TRBV4-2
ASSSQGSQETQY
>TRBV7-9
ASSSPAPNTEAF
>TRBV29-1
SVGRGNTDTQY
>TRBV18
ASSRDRGTEAF
>TRBV11-2
ASSTGQITDTQY
>TRBV2
ASRLLAGSTYEQY
>TRBV30
AWRRGRNQPQH
>TRBV19
ASSIGSRDTEAF
>TRBV11-1
ASSLWAGSYNEQF
>TRBV6-1
ASSEVQGAYQPQH
>TRBV2
ASKVRATGQPQH
>TRBV7-9
ASSLGGGTSGLYNEQF
>TRBV9
ASSRTGSTDTQY
>TRBV6-2/TRBV6-3
ASSALTSGNEQF
>TRBV28
ASTSPRTSSYEQY
>TRBV2
ASSEDTSDNEQF
>TRBV28
ASAESQGQAYAEAF
>TRBV9
ASSDPDRGGYEQY
>TRBV5-1
ASSFGTGYQLSTNEKLF
>TRBV5-1
ANSFQSSNSPLH
>TRBV9
ASSAGQGAMGEAF
>TRBV3-1
ASSYNVDVSSYEQY
>TRBV5-6
ASSPSEEKTDYSSYNSPLH
>TRBV4-1
ASSRPHDTEAF
>TRBV3-1
ASSQDFGTSGDNEQF
>TRBV20-1
SASRERSTDTQY
>TRBV4-1
ASSQEGGSSYNSPLH
>TRBV25-1
ASSELYETGYGYT
>TRBV3-1
ASSLGRSNIQY
>TRBV28
ASSLYYGSTDTRY
>TRBV5-4
ASSHGGTDTQY
>TRBV28
ASSYPKGKGTEAF
>TRBV19
ASSPEGRQSGTEAF
>TRBV5-1
ASSLPTDTQY
>TRBV18
ASSRVNTEAF
>TRBV19
ASKGSGRLNTEAF
>TRBV7-2
ASSLTREALRGYT
>TRBV11-3
ASSPGRLNEQF
>TRBV11-3
ASSLGAGEHYYEQY
>TRBV19
ASSPGPVSREQY
>TRBV12-3/TRBV12-4
ASGRQGMNEQF
>TRBV18
ASSPRDTQY